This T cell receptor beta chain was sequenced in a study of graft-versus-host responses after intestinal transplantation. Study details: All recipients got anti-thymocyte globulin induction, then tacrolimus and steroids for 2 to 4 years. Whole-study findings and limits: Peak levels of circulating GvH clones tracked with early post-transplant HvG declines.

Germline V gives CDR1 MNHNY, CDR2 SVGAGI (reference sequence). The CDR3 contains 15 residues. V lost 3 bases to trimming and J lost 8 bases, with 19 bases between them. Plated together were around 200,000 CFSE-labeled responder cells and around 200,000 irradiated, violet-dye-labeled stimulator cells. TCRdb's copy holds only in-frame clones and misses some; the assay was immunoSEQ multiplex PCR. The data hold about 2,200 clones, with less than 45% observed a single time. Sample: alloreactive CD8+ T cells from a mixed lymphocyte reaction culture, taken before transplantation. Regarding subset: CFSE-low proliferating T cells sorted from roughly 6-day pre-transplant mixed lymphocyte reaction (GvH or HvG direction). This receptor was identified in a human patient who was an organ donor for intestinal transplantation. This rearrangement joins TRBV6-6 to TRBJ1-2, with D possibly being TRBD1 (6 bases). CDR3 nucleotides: TGTGCCAGCAGTTATCCCGGGGGACAACCTTGGGGCTACACCTTC. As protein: CASSYPGGQPWGYTF.